The 10 T cell receptor beta chains below all came from one sample that was sequenced in a study of blood T cell repertoires in COVID-19. TCRdb keeps only in-frame clones here, not all; method: immunoSEQ multiplex PCR. The table lists about 150,000 clones, roughly nine tenths of them singletons, with about 3.9% in the top ten. Sample: peripheral blood. These receptors were collected from a woman between 70 and 85 years old with acute or convalescent COVID-19.

V and J are TRBV20-1 and TRBJ2-7; 9 bases are a match to TRBD2. The germline CDR1 and CDR2 sequences are DFQATT and SNEGSKA (reference sequence). After removal of 3 bases from V and 0 bases from J, the junction contained 15 bases not matched to a gene. This CDR3 contains 18 residues. As DNA, the CDR3 is TGCAGTGCTAGTCGGTTAGCGGGGGCCGAGCCGATCTCCTACGAGCAGTACTTC. This sequence encodes CSASRLAGAEPISYEQYF.

CDR3 residues: CAIRSGTQQETQYF. In DNA, the CDR3 is TGTGCCATCAGGAGCGGGACCCAACAAGAGACCCAGTACTTC. The rearrangement joins TRBV10-3 to TRBJ2-5; 7 bases fit TRBD2. There are 14 residues in the CDR3. Germline V gene data show CDR1 as ENHRY and CDR2 as SYGVKD. With 6 bases clipped from V and 2 bases from J, the junction kept 6 bases outside the gene matches.

A single count supports this clone. The V call is TRBV7-2, the J call TRBJ2-4; TRBD2 aligns across 7 bases. This CDR3 spans 16 amino acids. The J segment lost 2 bases and the V segment lost 5 bases, leaving 9 bases of the junction unmatched. Germline V gene data show CDR1 as SGHTA and CDR2 as FQGNSA. In DNA, the CDR3 is TGTGCCAGCAGCCCAGCGGGGTTGGGTTCCAAAAACATTCAGTACTTC. This translates into CASSPAGLGSKNIQYF.

This chain's CDR3 is CASSGYTEAFF. The CDR3 bases are TGTGCCAGCAGCGGTTACACTGAAGCTTTCTTT. V and J are TRBV2 and TRBJ1-1, with D unresolved. Germline assignment: CDR1 SNHLY and CDR2 FYNNEI. The CDR3 covers 11 residues. The V gene lost 6 bases and the J gene lost 3 bases, with 5 bases spanning the gap.

This clone was detected once. This rearrangement joins TRBV20-1 to TRBJ1-5; D possibly corresponds to TRBD1 (5 bases). Trimming removed 3 bases at V and 4 bases at J, with 13 bases between. Germline V gives CDR1 DFQATT, CDR2 SNEGSKA (reference sequence). There are 14 residues in the CDR3. CDR3 sequence reads: CSASARADNQPQHF. The CDR3 DNA is TGCAGTGCTAGTGCCAGGGCGGATAATCAGCCCCAGCATTTT.

This chain uses TRBV11-2 with TRBJ2-7; a weak D match, TRBD2 (5 bases). Looked up from germline, CDR1 is SGHAT and CDR2 is FQNNGV. The CDR3 covers 12 residues. V was clipped by 6 bases and J by 3 bases, with 9 bases between them. The CDR3 DNA follows: TGTGCCAGCAGTATCCGGGACTACGAGCAGTACTTC. It codes for CASSIRDYEQYF.

CDR3 DNA: TGTGCCAGCAGCTTGGGACAGGGGGCGTTTGAAGAGACCCAGTACTTC. It encodes CASSLGQGAFEETQYF. This chain connects TRBV28 to TRBJ2-5; 12 bases map to TRBD1. This CDR3 has 16 residues. Germline loops: CDR1 MDHEN, CDR2 SYDVKM. V gave up 6 bases and J gave up 3 bases; unmatched junction bases: 8.

A single count supports this clone. V and J are TRBV20-1 and TRBJ2-3; D is undetermined. V lost 3 bases and J lost 6, with 13 bases in between. The CDR3 contains 13 residues. Germline CDR1 reads DFQATT; CDR2 reads SNEGSKA (reference sequence). The CDR3 spells CSASSRGPDTQYF. The CDR3 region has the DNA TGCAGTGCTAGTAGTCGCGGTCCTGATACGCAGTATTTT.

This clone has only one observation. V usage is TRBV3-1 (or the pseudogene TRBV3-2) and J usage is TRBJ2-1; TRBD2 might be the D (6 bases). Germline V gives CDR1 LGHDT, CDR2 YNNKEL (reference sequence). V lost 4 bases, J lost 6 bases, and 25 bases lay in between. This CDR3 has 18 amino acids. This chain's CDR3 is CASSLEFLSGAGGNEQFF. The CDR3 nucleotides are TGTGCCAGCAGCCTCGAGTTCCTTTCGGGAGCAGGTGGCAATGAGCAGTTCTTC.

Only a few counts were recorded for this clone. CDR3 in DNA: TGTGCCAGCAGTTTATTCGGGACTAGTAGTCCGCTCGTGGAATCCTACGAGCAGTACTTC. This gives the protein CASSLFGTSSPLVESYEQYF. The V and J genes are TRBV27 and TRBJ2-7; 8 nucleotides match TRBD2. The CDR3 sequence is 20 residues long. V was clipped by 1 base and J by 1 base; unmatched bases: 18. The germline V gene has CDR1 MNHEY and CDR2 SMNVEV (reference sequence).